This T cell receptor (beta chain) was profiled in a study of blood T cell repertoires in COVID-19. Overall study context: Researchers got acute and convalescent COVID-19 samples from the United States, Italy and Spain. From T cells, B-cell-depleted T cells, or PBMCs came the material, which was cDNA or gDNA.

Authors' methods: Reference gene primer amplification gave estimated nucleated cell counts. The data were produced by immunoSEQ multiplex PCR, yet TCRdb's version contains in-frame clones alone and is incomplete. V, J and clone size derive from that table, while D and trimming were established from the DNA sequence. Of about 95,000 clones listed, approximately 90% were seen once; the top ten hold 3.9%. The CDR3 has 13 amino acids. Germline V lookup: CDR1 GTSNPN, CDR2 SVGIG (reference sequence). Trimming took off 4 bases at V and 0 bases at J, with 8 bases between the two ends. The specimen was peripheral blood. This clonotype originated in a woman in her fifties or sixties in a cohort sampled during active COVID-19. The chain combines TRBV30 with TRBJ2-3; possibly TRBD2 for D (6 bases). The CDR3 spells CAWTGTSTDTQYF. The CDR3 nucleotides are TGTGCCTGGACGGGGACTAGCACAGATACGCAGTATTTT. Together with reference TRBV30 and TRBJ2-3, the CDR3 gives the full variable domain: SQTIHQWPATLVQPVGSPLSLECTVEGTSNPNLYWYRQAAGRGLQLLFYSVGIGQISSEVPQNLSASRPQDRQFILSSKKLLLSDSGFYLCAWTGTSTDTQYFGPGTRLTVL.